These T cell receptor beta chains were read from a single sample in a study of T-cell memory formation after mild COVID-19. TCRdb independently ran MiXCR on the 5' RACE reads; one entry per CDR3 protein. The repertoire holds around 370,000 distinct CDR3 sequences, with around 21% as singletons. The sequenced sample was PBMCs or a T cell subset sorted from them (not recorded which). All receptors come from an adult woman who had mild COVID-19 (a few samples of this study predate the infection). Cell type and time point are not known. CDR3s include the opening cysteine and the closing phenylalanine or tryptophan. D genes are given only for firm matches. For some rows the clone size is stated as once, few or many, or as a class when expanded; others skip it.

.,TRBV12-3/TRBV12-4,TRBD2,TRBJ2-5,CASRDQGGDETQYF,TGTGCCAGCAGGGACCAGGGAGGGGATGAGACCCAGTACTTC
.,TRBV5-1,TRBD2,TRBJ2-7,CASSGTSGSNEQYF,TGCGCCAGCAGCGGGACTAGCGGGAGTAACGAGCAGTACTTC
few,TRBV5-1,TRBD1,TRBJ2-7,CASSFGGQVRPKGDEQYF,TGCGCCAGCAGCTTCGGTGGACAGGTCCGGCCTAAGGGGGACGAGCAGTACTTC
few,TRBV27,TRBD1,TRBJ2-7,CASSYRDSGEQYF,TGTGCCAGCAGTTATCGGGACAGCGGCGAGCAGTACTTC
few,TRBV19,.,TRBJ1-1,CASSRQGDSNTEAFF,TGTGCCAGTAGTAGGCAGGGAGATTCAAACACTGAAGCTTTCTTT
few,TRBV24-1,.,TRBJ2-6,CATSDLPHPGTGANVLTF,TGTGCCACCAGTGATTTGCCGCACCCGGGAACCGGGGCCAACGTCCTGACTTTC
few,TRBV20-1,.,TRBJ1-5,CSCGSLSNQPQHF,TGCAGTTGCGGATCTCTCAGCAATCAGCCCCAGCATTTT
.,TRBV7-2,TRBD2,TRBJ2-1,CASSLRMDLAGAYNEQFF,TGTGCCAGCAGCTTACGGATGGATCTAGCGGGGGCCTACAATGAGCAGTTCTTC
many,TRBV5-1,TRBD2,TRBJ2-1,CASSHGGTYNEQFF,TGCGCCAGCAGCCACGGGGGGACCTACAATGAGCAGTTCTTC
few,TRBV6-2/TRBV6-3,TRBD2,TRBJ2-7,CASKTSGQEQYF,TGTGCCAGCAAGACTAGCGGCCAAGAGCAGTACTTC
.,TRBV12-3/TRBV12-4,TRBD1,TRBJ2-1,CASSFGQGARNEQFF,TGTGCCAGCAGTTTCGGACAGGGGGCGAGAAATGAGCAGTTCTTC
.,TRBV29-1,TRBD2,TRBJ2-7,CSVEDLAGISYEQYF,TGCAGCGTTGAAGATCTAGCGGGGATCTCCTACGAGCAGTACTTC
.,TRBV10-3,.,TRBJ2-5,CAISESNSQETQYF,TGTGCCATCAGTGAGAGTAACAGCCAAGAGACCCAGTACTTC
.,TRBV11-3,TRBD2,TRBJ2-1,CASRSRTSGPYNEQFF,TGTGCCAGCAGGTCGAGGACTAGCGGGCCTTACAATGAGCAGTTCTTC
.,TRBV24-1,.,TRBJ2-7,CATQGSSYEQYF,TGTGCCACGCAGGGGAGCTCCTACGAGCAGTACTTC
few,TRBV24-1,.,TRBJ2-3,CATSDGPGLTDTQYF,TGTGCCACCAGTGATGGTCCGGGGCTGACAGATACGCAGTATTTT
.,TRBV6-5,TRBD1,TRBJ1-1,CASILGQGVNTEAFF,TGTGCCAGCATCTTAGGACAGGGGGTGAACACTGAAGCTTTCTTT
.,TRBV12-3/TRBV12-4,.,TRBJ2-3,CASSFLAGLTDTQYF,TGTGCCAGCAGTTTCTTGGCAGGACTCACAGATACGCAGTATTTT
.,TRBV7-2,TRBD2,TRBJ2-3,CASSLVRGRTDTQYF,TGTGCCAGCAGCTTAGTCCGCGGGAGGACAGATACGCAGTATTTT
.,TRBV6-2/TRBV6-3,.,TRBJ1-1,CASRETGMNTEAFF,TGTGCCAGCAGAGAGACGGGAATGAACACTGAAGCTTTCTTT
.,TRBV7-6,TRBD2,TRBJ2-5,CASSRTSGGAKGETQYF,TGTGCCAGCAGCAGGACTAGCGGGGGGGCCAAAGGAGAGACCCAGTACTTC
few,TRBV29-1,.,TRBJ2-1,CSVEDTGEQFF,TGCAGCGTTGAAGATACGGGAGAGCAGTTCTTC
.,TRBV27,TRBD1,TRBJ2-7,CASCRGQVLSEQYF,TGTGCCAGCTGCCGGGGACAGGTGTTGTCCGAGCAGTACTTC
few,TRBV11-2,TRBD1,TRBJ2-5,CASSKDRSTQYF,TGTGCCAGCAGCAAGGACAGGTCGACCCAGTACTTC
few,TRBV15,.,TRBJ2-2,CATTGAGEVTGELFF,TGTGCCACCACGGGGGCGGGAGAGGTAACCGGGGAGCTGTTTTTT
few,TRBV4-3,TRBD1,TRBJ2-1,CASSQAHDRGLYNEQFF,TGCGCCAGCAGCCAAGCCCACGACAGGGGACTTTACAATGAGCAGTTCTTC
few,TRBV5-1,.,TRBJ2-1,CASSLGVSEQFF,TGCGCCAGCAGCTTAGGGGTGAGTGAGCAGTTCTTC
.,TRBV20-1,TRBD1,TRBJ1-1,CSARGDRLNTEAFF,TGCAGTGCTAGAGGGGACAGGTTGAACACTGAAGCTTTCTTT
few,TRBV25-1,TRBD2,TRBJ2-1,CASSDPFGRFKGNEQFF,TGTGCCAGCAGTGATCCGTTCGGGAGGTTTAAAGGGAATGAGCAGTTCTTC
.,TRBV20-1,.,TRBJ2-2,CSASIGANTGELFF,TGCAGTGCTAGTATAGGGGCAAACACCGGGGAGCTGTTTTTT
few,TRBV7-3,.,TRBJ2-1,CASSLGTSGEQFF,TGTGCCAGCAGCTTGGGCACTAGTGGTGAGCAGTTCTTC
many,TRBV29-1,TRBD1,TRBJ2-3,CSVLSGTGGLDTQYF,TGCAGCGTTCTATCCGGGACAGGGGGATTAGATACGCAGTATTTT